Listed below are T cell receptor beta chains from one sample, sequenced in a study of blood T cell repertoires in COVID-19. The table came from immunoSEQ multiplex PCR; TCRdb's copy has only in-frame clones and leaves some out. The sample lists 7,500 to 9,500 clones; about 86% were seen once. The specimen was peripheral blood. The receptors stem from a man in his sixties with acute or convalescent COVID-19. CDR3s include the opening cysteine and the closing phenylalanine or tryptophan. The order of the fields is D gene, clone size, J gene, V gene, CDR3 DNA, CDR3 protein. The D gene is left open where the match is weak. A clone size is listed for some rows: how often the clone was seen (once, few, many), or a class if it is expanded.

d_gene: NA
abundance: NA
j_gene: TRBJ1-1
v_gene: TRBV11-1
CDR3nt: TGTGCCAGCAGCTCGCCCCGGCGCGGGACTGAAGCTTTCTTT
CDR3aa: CASSSPRRGTEAFF

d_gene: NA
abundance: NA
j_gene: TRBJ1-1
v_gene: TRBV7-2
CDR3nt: TGTGCCAGCAGCCGTGTCGGGATGAACACTGAAGCTTTCTTT
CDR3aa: CASSRVGMNTEAFF

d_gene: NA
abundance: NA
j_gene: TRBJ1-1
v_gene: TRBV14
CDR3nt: TGTGCCAGCAGCCACCCCGTTAGCATGAACACTGAAGCTTTCTTT
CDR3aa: CASSHPVSMNTEAFF

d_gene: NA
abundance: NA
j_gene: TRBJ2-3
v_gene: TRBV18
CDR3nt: TGTGCCAGCTCAAATGCAGGGGCCACCACAGATACGCAGTATTTT
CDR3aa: CASSNAGATTDTQYF

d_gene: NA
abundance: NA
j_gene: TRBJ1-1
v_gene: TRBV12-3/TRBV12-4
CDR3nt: TGTGCCAGCAGTTTACCCGGGAACACTGAAGCTTTCTTT
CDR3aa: CASSLPGNTEAFF

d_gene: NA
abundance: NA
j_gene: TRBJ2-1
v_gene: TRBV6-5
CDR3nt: TGTGCCAGCAGTCCCAGCTACAATGAGCAGTTCTTC
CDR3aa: CASSPSYNEQFF

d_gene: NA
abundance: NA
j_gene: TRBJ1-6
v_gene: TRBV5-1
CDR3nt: TGCGCCAGCAGCGCGGAGATGGGGCGTAATTCACCCCTCCACTTT
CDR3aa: CASSAEMGRNSPLHF

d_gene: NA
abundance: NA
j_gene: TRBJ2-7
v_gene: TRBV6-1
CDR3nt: TGTGCCAGCAGTGAGGTACAGCGGGCTCAGTGGGAGCAGTACTTC
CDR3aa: CASSEVQRAQWEQYF

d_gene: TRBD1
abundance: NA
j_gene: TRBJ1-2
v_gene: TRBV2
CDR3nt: TGTGCCAGCAGTGAGGACAGGGTTCGCTATGGCTACACCTTC
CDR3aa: CASSEDRVRYGYTF

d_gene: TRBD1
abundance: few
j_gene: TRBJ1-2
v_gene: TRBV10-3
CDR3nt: TGTGCCATCAATACAGGGGGTGCCTATGGCTACACCTTC
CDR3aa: CAINTGGAYGYTF

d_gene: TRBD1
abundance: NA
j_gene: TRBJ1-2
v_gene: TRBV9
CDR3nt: TGTGCCAGCAGCCGCATTGGGACAGGGTCGGACTATGGCTACACCTTC
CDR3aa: CASSRIGTGSDYGYTF

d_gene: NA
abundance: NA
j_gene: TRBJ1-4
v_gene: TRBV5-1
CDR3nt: TGCGCCAGCAGCTTTCAGGGTAGTGAAAAACTGTTTTTT
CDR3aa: CASSFQGSEKLFF

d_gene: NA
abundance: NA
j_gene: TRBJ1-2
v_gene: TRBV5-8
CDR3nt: TGTGCCAGCAGCTCCCGGGTCCTCTATGGCTACACCTTC
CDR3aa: CASSSRVLYGYTF

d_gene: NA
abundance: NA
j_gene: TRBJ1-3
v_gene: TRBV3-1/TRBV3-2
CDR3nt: TGTGCCAGCAGCCAAGTACGGACAGCAGTGGACACCATATATTTT
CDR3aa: CASSQVRTAVDTIYF

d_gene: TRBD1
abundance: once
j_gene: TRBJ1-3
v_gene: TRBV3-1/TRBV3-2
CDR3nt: TGTGCCAGCAGCCTTCTTCCCGGGACAGGGCTCGGCTCTGGAAACACCATATATTTT
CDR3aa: CASSLLPGTGLGSGNTIYF

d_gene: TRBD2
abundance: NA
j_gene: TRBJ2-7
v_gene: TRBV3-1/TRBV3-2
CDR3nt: TGTGCCAGCAGCCGAGATAGCGGGATGGGATCCTACGAGCAGTACTTC
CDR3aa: CASSRDSGMGSYEQYF

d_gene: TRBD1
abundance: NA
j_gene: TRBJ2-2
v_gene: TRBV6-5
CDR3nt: TGTGCCAGCAGTTACCTGACAGGGGGGAGTGGCGGGGAGCTGTTTTTT
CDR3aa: CASSYLTGGSGGELFF

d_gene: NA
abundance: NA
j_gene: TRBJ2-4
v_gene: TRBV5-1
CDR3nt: TGCGCCAGCAGCTTACAATCAATCAGGGGAAACATTCAGTACTTC
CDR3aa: CASSLQSIRGNIQYF

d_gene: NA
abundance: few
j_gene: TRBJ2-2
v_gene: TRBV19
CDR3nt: TGTGCCAGCGTCGACACCGGGGAGCTGTTTTTT
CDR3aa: CASVDTGELFF

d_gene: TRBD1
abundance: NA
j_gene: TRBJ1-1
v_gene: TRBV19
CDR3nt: TGTGCCAGTAGTATAGCCCCGGCAGGGGGCCTCACTGAAGCTTTCTTT
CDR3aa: CASSIAPAGGLTEAFF

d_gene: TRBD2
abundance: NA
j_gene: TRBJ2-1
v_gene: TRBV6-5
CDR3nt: TGTGCCAGCAGTTACGGCGGGAGGGTCAATGAGCAGTTCTTC
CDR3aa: CASSYGGRVNEQFF

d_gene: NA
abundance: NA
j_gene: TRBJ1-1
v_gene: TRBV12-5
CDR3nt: TGTGCTAGTGGGGACAGTTACACTGAAGCTTTCTTT
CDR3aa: CASGDSYTEAFF

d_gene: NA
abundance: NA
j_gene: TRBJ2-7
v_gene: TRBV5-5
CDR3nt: TGTGCCAGCAGCTTAACCCGGGCAGGGTCCTACGAGCAGTACTTC
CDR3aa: CASSLTRAGSYEQYF

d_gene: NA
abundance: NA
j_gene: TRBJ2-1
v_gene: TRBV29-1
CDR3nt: TGCAGCGTGCGGGGGTACCCGGGGGCTAATGAGCAGTTCTTC
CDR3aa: CSVRGYPGANEQFF

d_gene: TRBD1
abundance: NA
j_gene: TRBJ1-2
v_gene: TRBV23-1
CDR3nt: TGCGCCAGCAGTCCCCCCCCGACAGGGGACCAACCTGACGACTATGGCTACACCTTC
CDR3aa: CASSPPPTGDQPDDYGYTF